One T cell receptor beta chain is described in this entry. The antigen is unknown. The CDR3 contains 16 residues. The V gene's germline CDR1 is SGHDT and CDR2 YYEEEE. V was pared by 0 bases and J by 0 bases, with 7 bases between. The entry originates in a study of CD8+ T cells in alopecia areata. Study results and limitations: Compared with normal scalp, lesional scalp had higher clonality and more expanded CD8+ clones.

TCR sequencing used cDNA made by reverse transcription of extracted RNA. Here immunoSEQ multiplex PCR was the method, and the copy in TCRdb shows in-frame clones only, minus some. The sample carries about 99,000 clones, roughly 53% recorded once. J is TRBJ2-6 and V is TRBV5-6; D is ambiguous. The TCR originated in a human donor in good health. Specimen: CD4+ T cells sorted from blood. As DNA, the CDR3 is TGTGCCAGCAGCTTGGACGAATTCTCTGGGGCCAACGTCCTGACTTTC. As protein: CASSLDEFSGANVLTF. The variable domain in full, with the rest retrieved from reference TRBV5-6 and TRBJ2-6, is DAGVTQSPTHLIKTRGQQVTLRCSPKSGHDTVSWYQQALGQGPQFIFQYYEEEERQRGNFPDRFSGHQFPNYSSELNVNALLLGDSALYLCASSLDEFSGANVLTFGAGSRLTVL.